This TCR beta chain was sequenced for a study of T-cell reconstitution after alpha-beta-depleted transplantation in children. Overall study results and limits: Day-60 TCRbeta diversity that was high in some patients was derived from surviving recipient T cells and thymic progenitors.

Unique molecular identifiers featured in how the TCRbeta library was prepared. TCRdb re-called the PCR reads through MiXCR, storing one row per CDR3 protein. The sample shows about 250,000 distinct CDR3 sequences, more than 20% of them seen only once. Germline V CDR1 and CDR2: DFQATT, SNEGSKA (reference sequence). The CDR3 is 13 amino acids. V lost 0 bases to trimming and J lost 5 bases, with 11 bases between them. This clonotype appeared a few times. Antigen specificity is unknown. The receptor was derived from a female patient between 2 and 15 years old who had a stem cell transplant for congenital amegakaryocytic thrombocytopenia, so the T cells may come from the graft donor. The rearrangement links TRBV20-1 to TRBJ2-7; the D is unclear. Sequencing was performed on PBMCs, mostly from graft donor cells, taken 360 days after TCRalphabeta/CD19-depleted stem cell transplant. In DNA, the CDR3 is TGCAGTGCTAGAGATAGAGTATTGCACGAGCAGTACTTC. Protein product: CSARDRVLHEQYF.